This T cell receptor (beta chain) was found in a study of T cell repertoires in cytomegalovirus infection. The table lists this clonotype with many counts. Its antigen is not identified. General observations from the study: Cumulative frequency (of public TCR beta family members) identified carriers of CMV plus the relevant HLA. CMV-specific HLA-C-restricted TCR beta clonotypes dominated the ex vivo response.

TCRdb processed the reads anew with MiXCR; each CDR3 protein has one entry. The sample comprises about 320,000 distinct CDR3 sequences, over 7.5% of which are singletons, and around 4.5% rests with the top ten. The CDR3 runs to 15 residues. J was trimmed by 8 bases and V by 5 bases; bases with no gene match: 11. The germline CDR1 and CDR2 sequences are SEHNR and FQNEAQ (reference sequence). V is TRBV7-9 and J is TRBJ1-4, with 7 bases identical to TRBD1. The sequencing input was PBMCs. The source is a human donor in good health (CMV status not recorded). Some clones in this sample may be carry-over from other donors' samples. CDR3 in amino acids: CASSHYRGREEKLFF. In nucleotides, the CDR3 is TGTGCCAGCAGCCATTACAGGGGCCGGGAGGAAAAACTGTTTTTT.